This TCR beta chain was recorded in a study of human T cells and chemical hapten exposure. Study-level information: Sensitization used 2% DPC on around 2 cm by around 2 cm upper inner arm skin. Enrolled patients were predominantly female and had alopecia areata, totalis or universalis. Study findings and constraints: Donors' alopecia may make their immune response differ from healthy people's.

TCRdb recomputed calls from the RACE reads with MiXCR, one row per CDR3 protein. The sample yields about 350,000 distinct CDR3 sequences, about 6% seen once. V lost 5 bases, J lost 8 bases, and 6 bases stayed unmatched. The CDR3 is 13 amino acids. The V gene's germline CDR1 is MNHEY and CDR2 SVGEGT. Worth noting for this clonotype: Its antigen is currently unknown.

Time point reported: patch test 2, 6 weeks after DPC sensitization. Treatment specified: therapeutic diphenylcyclopropenone sensitization with weekly scalp DPC. Unfractionated whole blood yielded total RNA. V usage is TRBV6-2 or TRBV6-3 and J usage is TRBJ2-3; 8 nucleotides line up with TRBD1. The source was whole blood, collected in connection with sensitization to the hapten diphenylcyclopropenone (DPC). The receptor was derived from a woman between 18 and 29 years old with alopecia areata. Some clones in this sample may be carry-over from other donors' samples. CDR3 sequence: CASSAQQGVTQYF. The CDR3 bases are TGTGCCAGCAGTGCTCAACAGGGGGTTACGCAGTATTTT.